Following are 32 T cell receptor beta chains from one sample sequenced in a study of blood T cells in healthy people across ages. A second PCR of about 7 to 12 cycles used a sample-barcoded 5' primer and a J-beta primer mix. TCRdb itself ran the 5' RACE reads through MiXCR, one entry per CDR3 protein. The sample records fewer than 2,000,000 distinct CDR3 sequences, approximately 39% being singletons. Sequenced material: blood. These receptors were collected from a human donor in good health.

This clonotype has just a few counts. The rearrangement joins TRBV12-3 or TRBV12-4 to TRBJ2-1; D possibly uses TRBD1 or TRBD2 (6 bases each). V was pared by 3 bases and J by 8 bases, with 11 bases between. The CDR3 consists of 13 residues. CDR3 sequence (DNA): TGTGCCAGCAGTTTCAAGGGGGGCTATGAGCAGTTCTTC. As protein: CASSFKGGYEQFF.

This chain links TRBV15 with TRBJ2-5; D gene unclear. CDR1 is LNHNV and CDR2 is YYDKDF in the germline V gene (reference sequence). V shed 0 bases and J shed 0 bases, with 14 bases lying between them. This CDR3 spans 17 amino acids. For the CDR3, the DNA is TGTGCCACCAGCAGAGATAAGGTGGAGTCGTACCAAGAGACCCAGTACTTC. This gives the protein CATSRDKVESYQETQYF. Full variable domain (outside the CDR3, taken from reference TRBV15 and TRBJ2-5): DAMVIQNPRYQVTQFGKPVTLSCSQTLNHNVMYWYQQKSSQAPKLLFHYYDKDFNNEADTPDNFQSRRPNTSFCFLDIRSPGLGDTAMYLCATSRDKVESYQETQYFGPGTRLLVL.

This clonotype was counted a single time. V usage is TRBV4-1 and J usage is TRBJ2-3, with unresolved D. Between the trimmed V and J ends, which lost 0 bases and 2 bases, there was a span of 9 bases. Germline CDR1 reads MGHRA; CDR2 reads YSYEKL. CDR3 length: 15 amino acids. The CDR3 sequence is CASSQENPPTDTQYF. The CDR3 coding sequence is TGCGCCAGCAGCCAAGAGAATCCCCCCACAGATACGCAGTATTTT.

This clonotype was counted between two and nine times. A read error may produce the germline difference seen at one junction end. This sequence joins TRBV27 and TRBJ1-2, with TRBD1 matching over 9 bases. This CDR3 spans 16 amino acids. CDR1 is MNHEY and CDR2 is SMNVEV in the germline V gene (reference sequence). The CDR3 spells CASRRAGTGSNYGCTF. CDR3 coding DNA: TGTGCCAGCAGACGGGCCGGGACAGGGTCTAACTATGGCTGCACCTTC.

CDR3 loop: CASSPKGLTFTDTQYF. The DNA of the CDR3 is TGTGCCAGCAGCCCGAAGGGTCTTACTTTCACAGATACGCAGTATTTT. The chain couples TRBV14 to TRBJ2-3; the D is unclear. V was clipped by 4 bases and J by 2 bases, with 16 bases between them. The CDR3 totals 16 residues. CDR1 is SGHDN, CDR2 FVKESK, per germline.

The CDR3 region has the DNA TGTGCCAGCCTATATAAAACCGACGGATATTCACCCCTCCACTTT. Translation gives CASLYKTDGYSPLHF. The chain has TRBV6-1 and TRBJ1-6; D not resolved. From germline, CDR1 is MNHNS and CDR2 SASEGT. There are 15 residues in the CDR3. V was pared by 8 bases and J by 8 bases, with 19 bases between.

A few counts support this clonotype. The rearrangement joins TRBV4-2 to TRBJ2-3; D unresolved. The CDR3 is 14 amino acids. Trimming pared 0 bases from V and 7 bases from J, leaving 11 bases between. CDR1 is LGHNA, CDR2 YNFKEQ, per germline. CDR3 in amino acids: CASSQDFAGNTQYF. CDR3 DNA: TGTGCCAGCAGCCAAGACTTCGCAGGTAATACGCAGTATTTT.

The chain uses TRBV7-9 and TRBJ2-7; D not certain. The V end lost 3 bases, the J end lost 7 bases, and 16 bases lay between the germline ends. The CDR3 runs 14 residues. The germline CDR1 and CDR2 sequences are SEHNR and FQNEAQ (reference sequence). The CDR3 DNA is TGTGCCAGCAGCTTCGTCAGGTCGCCTGGAGAGCAGTACTTC. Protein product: CASSFVRSPGEQYF.

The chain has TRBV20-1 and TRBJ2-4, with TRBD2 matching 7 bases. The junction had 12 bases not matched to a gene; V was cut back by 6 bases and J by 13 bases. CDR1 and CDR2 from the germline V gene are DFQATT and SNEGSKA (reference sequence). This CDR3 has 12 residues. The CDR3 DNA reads TGCAGTGCGGGACCGTGGGCGGGAGAGCAGTACTTC. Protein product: CSAGPWAGEQYF.

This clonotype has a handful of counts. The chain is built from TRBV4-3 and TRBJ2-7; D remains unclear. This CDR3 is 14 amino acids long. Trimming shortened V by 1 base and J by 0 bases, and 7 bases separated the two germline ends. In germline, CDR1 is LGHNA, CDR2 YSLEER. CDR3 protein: CASSQVWSSYEQYF. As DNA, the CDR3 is TGCGCCAGCAGCCAAGTGTGGTCCTCCTACGAGCAGTACTTC.

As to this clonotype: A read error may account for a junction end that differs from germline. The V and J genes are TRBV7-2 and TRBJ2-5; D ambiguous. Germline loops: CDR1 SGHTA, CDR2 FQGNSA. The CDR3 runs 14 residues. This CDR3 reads CANSLRASQETQYF. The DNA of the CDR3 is TGTGCCAACAGCTTAAGAGCTAGCCAAGAGACCCAGTACTTC. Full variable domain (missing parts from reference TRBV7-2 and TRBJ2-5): GAGVSQSPSNKVTEKGKDVELRCDPISGHTALYWYRQSLGQGLEFLIYFQGNSAPDKSGLPSDRFSAERTGGSVSTLTIQRTQQEDSAVYLCANSLRASQETQYFGPGTRLLVL.

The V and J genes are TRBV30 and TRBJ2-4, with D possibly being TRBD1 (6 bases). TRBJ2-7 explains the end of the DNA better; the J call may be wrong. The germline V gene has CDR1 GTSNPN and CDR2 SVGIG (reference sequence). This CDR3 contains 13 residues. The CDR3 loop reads CAWSIGQTYEQYF. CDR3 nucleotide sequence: TGTGCCTGGAGTATAGGACAGACCTACGAGCAGTACTTC.

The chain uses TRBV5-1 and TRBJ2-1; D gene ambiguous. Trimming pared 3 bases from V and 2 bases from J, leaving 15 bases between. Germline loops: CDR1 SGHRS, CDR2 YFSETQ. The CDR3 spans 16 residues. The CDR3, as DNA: TGCGCCAGCAGCTGGGAAGGAGCGTATACCTACAATGAGCAGTTCTTC. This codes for CASSWEGAYTYNEQFF.

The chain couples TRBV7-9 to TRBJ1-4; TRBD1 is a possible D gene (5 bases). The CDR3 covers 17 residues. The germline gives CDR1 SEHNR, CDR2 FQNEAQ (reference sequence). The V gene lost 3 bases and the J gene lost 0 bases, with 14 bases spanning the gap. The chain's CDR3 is CASSFFPGPTTNEKLFF. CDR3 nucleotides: TGTGCCAGCAGCTTTTTTCCAGGGCCCACAACTAATGAAAAACTGTTTTTT.

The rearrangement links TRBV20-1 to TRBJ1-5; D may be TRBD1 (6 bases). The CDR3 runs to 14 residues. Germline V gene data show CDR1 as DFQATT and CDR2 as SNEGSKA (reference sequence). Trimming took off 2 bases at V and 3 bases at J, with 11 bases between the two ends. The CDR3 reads CSARRGSDNQPQHF. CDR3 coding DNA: TGCAGTGCTAGAAGGGGGAGCGACAATCAGCCCCAGCATTTT.

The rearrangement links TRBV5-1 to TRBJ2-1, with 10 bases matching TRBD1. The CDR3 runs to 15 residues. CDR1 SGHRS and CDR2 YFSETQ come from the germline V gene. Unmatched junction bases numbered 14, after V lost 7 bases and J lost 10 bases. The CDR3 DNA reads TGCGCCAGCTTCGTCGGGGGGACAGGGGACTACGAGCAGTTCTTC. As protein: CASFVGGTGDYEQFF.

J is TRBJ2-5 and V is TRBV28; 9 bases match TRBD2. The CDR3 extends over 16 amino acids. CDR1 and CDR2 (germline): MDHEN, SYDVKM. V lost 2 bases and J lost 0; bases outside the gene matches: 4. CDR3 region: CASSLGLAGHQETQYF. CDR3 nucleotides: TGTGCCAGCAGTTTAGGGCTAGCGGGGCACCAAGAGACCCAGTACTTC.

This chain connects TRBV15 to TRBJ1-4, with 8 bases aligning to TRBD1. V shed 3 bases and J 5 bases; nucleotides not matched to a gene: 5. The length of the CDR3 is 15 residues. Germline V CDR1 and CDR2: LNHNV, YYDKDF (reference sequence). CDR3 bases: TGTGCCACCAGCAGGTCCGGGACAGGAAATGAAAAACTGTTTTTT. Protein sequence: CATSRSGTGNEKLFF.

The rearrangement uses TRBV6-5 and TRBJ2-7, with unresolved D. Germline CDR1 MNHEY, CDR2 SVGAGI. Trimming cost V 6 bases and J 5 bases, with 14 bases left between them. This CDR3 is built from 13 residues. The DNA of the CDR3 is TGTGCCAGCAGCCCGTCAGAAGCCCACGAGCAGTACTTC. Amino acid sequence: CASSPSEAHEQYF.

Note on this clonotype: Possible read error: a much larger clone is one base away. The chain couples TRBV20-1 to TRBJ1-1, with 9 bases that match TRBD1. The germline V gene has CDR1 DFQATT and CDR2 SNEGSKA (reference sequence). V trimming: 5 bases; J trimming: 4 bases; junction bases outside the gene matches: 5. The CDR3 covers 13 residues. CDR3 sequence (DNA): TGCAGTGCTCGCGGGACAGGGCCCACTGAAGCTTTCTTT. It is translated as CSARGTGPTEAFF.

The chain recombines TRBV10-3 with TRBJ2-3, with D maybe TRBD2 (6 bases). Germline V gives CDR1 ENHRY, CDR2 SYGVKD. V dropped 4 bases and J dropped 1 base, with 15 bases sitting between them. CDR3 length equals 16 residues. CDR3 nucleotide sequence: TGTGCCATCAGTGGCGGGACCGTGAGGGGCACAGATACGCAGTATTTT. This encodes CAISGGTVRGTDTQYF.

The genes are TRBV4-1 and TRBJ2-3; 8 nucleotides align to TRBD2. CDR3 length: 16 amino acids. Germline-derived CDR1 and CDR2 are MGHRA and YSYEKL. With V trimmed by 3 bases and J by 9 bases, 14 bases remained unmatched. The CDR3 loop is CASSQILGLRGDTQYF. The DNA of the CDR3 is TGCGCCAGCAGCCAGATACTAGGTCTGCGGGGGGACACGCAGTATTTT.

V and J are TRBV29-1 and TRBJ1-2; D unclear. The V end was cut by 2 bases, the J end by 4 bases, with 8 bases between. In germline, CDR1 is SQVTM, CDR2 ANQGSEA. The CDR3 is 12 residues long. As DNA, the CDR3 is TGCAGCGTTGAACACAGCTCCTATGGCTACACCTTC. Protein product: CSVEHSSYGYTF.

This CDR3 is CASRETRGSPLHF. The DNA of the CDR3 is TGTGCCAGCAGGGAGACACGGGGTTCACCCCTCCACTTT. The chain recombines TRBV6-5 with TRBJ1-6; no reliable D call. The CDR3 runs to 13 residues. V dropped 6 bases and J dropped 9 bases, with 12 bases sitting between them. The germline CDR1 and CDR2 sequences are MNHEY and SVGAGI.

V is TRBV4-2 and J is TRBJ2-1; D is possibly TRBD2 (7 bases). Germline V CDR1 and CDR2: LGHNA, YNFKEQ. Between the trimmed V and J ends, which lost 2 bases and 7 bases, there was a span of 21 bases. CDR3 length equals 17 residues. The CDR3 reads CASSQPLKGGRGNEQFF. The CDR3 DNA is TGTGCCAGCAGCCAACCTTTAAAGGGGGGGCGTGGGAATGAGCAGTTCTTC.

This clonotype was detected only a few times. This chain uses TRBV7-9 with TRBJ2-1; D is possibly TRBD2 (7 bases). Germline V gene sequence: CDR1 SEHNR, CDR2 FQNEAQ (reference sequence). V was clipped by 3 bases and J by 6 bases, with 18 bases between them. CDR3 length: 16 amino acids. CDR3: CASSLAGGAKGNEQFF. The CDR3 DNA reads TGTGCCAGCAGCTTGGCTGGGGGGGCCAAGGGCAATGAGCAGTTCTTC.

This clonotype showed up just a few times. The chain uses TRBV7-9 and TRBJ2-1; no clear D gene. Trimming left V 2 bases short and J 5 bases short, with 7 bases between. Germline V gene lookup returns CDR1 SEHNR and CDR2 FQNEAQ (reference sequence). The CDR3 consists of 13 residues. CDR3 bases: TGTGCCAGCAGCTTACAGGTCGACAATGAGCAGTTCTTC. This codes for CASSLQVDNEQFF.

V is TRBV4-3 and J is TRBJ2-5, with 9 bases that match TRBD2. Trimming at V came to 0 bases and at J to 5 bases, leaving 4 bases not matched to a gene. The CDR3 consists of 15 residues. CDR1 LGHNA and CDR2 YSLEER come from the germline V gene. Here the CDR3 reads CASSQDPGLAETQYF. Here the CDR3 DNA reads TGCGCCAGCAGCCAAGATCCCGGACTAGCGGAGACCCAGTACTTC.

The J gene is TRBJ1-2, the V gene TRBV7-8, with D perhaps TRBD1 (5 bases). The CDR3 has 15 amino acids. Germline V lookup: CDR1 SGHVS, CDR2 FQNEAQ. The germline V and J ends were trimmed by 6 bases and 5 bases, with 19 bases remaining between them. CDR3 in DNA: TGTGCCAGCAGTTCCGCCCGGGACGGGGGGTATGGCTACACCTTC. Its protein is CASSSARDGGYGYTF.

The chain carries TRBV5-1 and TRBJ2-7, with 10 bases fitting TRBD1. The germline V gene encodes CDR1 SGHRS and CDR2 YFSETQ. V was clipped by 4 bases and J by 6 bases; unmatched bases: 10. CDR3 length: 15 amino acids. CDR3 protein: CASSPLPGQGIEQYF. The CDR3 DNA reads TGCGCCAGCAGCCCCCTTCCGGGACAGGGGATCGAGCAGTACTTC.

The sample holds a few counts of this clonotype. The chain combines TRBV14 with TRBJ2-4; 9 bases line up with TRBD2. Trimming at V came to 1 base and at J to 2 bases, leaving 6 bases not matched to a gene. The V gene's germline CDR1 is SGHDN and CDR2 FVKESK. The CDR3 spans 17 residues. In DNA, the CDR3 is TGTGCCAGCAGCCAAGGATCGAGCGGGGGGTCCAAAAACATTCAGTACTTC. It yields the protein CASSQGSSGGSKNIQYF.

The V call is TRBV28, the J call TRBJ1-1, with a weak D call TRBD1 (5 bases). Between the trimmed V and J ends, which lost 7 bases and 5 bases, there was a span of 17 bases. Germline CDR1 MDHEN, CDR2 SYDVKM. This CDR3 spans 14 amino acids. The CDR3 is CASKRGRRDTEAFF. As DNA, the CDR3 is TGTGCCAGCAAAAGGGGCCGCAGGGATACTGAAGCTTTCTTT.